The clone carrying this T cell receptor (beta chain) showed up just a few times. Distinct nucleotide sequences in the sample also encode this CDR3. The entry originates in a study of blood T cell repertoires in COVID-19. Background on the study: Acute-phase and convalescent COVID-19 samples originated in the United States, Italy and Spain. PBMCs, B-cell-depleted T cells, or T cells were the source of the cDNA or gDNA that made up the material.

Source study methods: Amplifying reference gene primers gave estimates of nucleated cell counts. TCRdb's table, derived via immunoSEQ multiplex PCR, lists solely in-frame clones and lacks some. V, J and clone size were drawn from that table, and D and trimming were deduced from the DNA. The sample shows 40,000 or so clones, 70% to 90% of them seen only once. The source material was peripheral blood. This clonotype was obtained from a human donor in a cohort sampled during active COVID-19.

The CDR3 sequence: CASRLEETQYF. The CDR3 region has the DNA TGCGCCAGCAGATTAGAAGAGACCCAGTACTTC. The chain links TRBV5-1 to TRBJ2-5; D is unresolved. V was trimmed by 5 bases and J by 3 bases, leaving 5 bases between them. Per the germline V gene, CDR1 is SGHRS and CDR2 is YFSETQ. The CDR3 covers 11 residues. The full variable domain, in which reference TRBV5-1 and TRBJ2-5 provide the parts outside the CDR3, is KAGVTQTPRYLIKTRGQQVTLSCSPISGHRSVSWYQQTPGQGLQFLFEYFSETQRNKGNFPGRFSGRQFSNSRSEMNVSTLELGDSALYLCASRLEETQYFGPGTRLLVL.